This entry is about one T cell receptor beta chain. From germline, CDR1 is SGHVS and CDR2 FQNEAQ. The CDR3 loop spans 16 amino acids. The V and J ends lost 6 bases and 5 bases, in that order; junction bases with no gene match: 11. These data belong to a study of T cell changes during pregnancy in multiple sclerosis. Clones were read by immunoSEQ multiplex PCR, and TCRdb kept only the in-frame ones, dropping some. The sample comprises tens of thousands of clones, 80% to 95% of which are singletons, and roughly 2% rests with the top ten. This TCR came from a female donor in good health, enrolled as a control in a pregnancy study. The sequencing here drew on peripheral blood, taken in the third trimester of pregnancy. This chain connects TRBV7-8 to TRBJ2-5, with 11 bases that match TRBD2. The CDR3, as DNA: TGTGCCAGCAGGAATAGCGGGGGGGCCCGTCACGAGACCCAGTACTTC. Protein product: CASRNSGGARHETQYF. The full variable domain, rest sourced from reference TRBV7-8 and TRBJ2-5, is GAGVSQSPRYKVAKRGQDVALRCDPISGHVSLFWYQQALGQGPEFLTYFQNEAQLDKSGLPSDRFFAERPEGSVSTLKIQRTQQEDSAVYLCASRNSGGARHETQYFGPGTRLLVL.